This note documents a single TCR beta chain sequence. These data originate in a study of cytomegalovirus exposure and HLA in healthy donors. CDR3 size: 16 residues. V lost 0 bases and J 1 base, leaving 10 bases between the germline ends. Per germline, CDR1 MNHEY and CDR2 SMNVEV (reference sequence). In the PCR, 60 Vbeta and 13 Jbeta primers were used. TCRdb keeps only in-frame clones here, not all; method: immunoSEQ multiplex PCR. The table records about 130,000 clones, 80% to 90% of them present only once. The gene calls are TRBV27 and TRBJ2-4, with D perhaps TRBD2 (6 bases). The receptor comes from a woman in her 40s in good health and CMV-seropositive. Sequenced: PBMCs. The CDR3 DNA sequence: TGTGCCAGCAGTTTATCGGCGGGAAGGGCCAAAAACATTCAGTACTTC. It yields the protein CASSLSAGRAKNIQYF.